The 21 T cell receptor beta chains below come from one sample, sequenced in a study of cytomegalovirus exposure and HLA in healthy donors. PCR used 60 Vbeta primers and 13 Jbeta primers. Generated by immunoSEQ multiplex PCR, the TCRdb table keeps only in-frame clones and is missing some. The sample yields about 140,000 clones, 70% to 90% seen once. Sequencing input: PBMCs. The receptors were gathered from a middle-aged woman in good health and CMV-seronegative.

The genes are TRBV4-3 and TRBJ2-3; TRBD1 matches at 10 bases. CDR3 length equals 16 residues. Germline V gene sequence: CDR1 LGHNA, CDR2 YSLEER. V gave up 1 base and J gave up 4 bases; unmatched junction bases: 5. For the CDR3, the DNA is TGCGCCAGCAGCCAAGGCGGGACAGGGGTTGCAGATACGCAGTATTTT. Translated: CASSQGGTGVADTQYF.

This chain links TRBV10-3 with TRBJ2-7, with a possible D match to TRBD2 (6 bases). Germline assignment: CDR1 ENHRY and CDR2 SYGVKD. Trimming stripped 11 bases from V and 3 bases from J, with 17 bases between. This CDR3 comprises 13 residues. The CDR3 nucleotides read TGTGCCGCAGCTCCTCGGGACTTCTACGAGCAGTACTTC. Its protein product is CAAAPRDFYEQYF.

This clone was counted only a few times. The chain uses TRBV4-3 and TRBJ1-1, with 9 bases fitting TRBD1. The CDR3 length is 14 residues. Germline-derived CDR1 and CDR2 are LGHNA and YSLEER. With V trimmed by 3 bases and J by 10 bases, 9 bases remained unmatched. The CDR3 spells CASSHRTGDILAFF. In nucleotides, the CDR3 is TGCGCCAGCAGCCACCGGACAGGGGATATCTTAGCTTTCTTT.

V gene TRBV7-2 combines with J gene TRBJ1-2; no clear D. V was clipped by 0 bases and J by 6 bases, with 8 bases between them. Looked up from germline, CDR1 is SGHTA and CDR2 is FQGNSA. The CDR3 loop spans 13 amino acids. CDR3 amino acids: CASSLAGSNGYTF. The CDR3 DNA reads as TGTGCCAGCAGCTTAGCGGGGAGCAATGGCTACACCTTC. Supplemented by reference TRBV7-2 and TRBJ1-2, the full variable domain reads GAGVSQSPSNKVTEKGKDVELRCDPISGHTALYWYRQSLGQGLEFLIYFQGNSAPDKSGLPSDRFSAERTGGSVSTLTIQRTQQEDSAVYLCASSLAGSNGYTFGSGTRLTVV.

Details on this clone: One junction end does not reproduce the germline sequence, and a read error may be involved. This chain uses TRBV7-9 with TRBJ2-1; D is uncertain. The germline gives CDR1 SEHNR, CDR2 FQNEAQ (reference sequence). This CDR3 spans 12 amino acids. CDR3 protein: CSSSLVVHEQFF. In DNA form, the CDR3 reads TGTTCCAGCAGCTTAGTAGTCCATGAGCAGTTCTTC.

CDR3 in amino acids: CASSLGGTQYF. In DNA form, the CDR3 reads TGTGCCAGCAGCCTGGGGGGGACTCAGTACTTC. The V call is TRBV5-6, the J call TRBJ2-7; 7 bases are shared with TRBD2. V dropped 4 bases and J dropped 10; count of bases not matched to a gene: 5. CDR3 length: 11 amino acids. Germline V lookup: CDR1 SGHDT, CDR2 YYEEEE.

The chain recombines TRBV28 with TRBJ2-2, with no clear D. CDR3 length equals 15 residues. V lost 3 bases and J 3 bases, leaving 11 bases between the germline ends. Looked up from germline, CDR1 is MDHEN and CDR2 is SYDVKM. The chain's CDR3 is CASSFPEEHTGELFF. As DNA, the CDR3 is TGTGCCAGCAGTTTTCCAGAGGAACACACCGGGGAGCTGTTTTTT.

V usage is TRBV5-1 and J usage is TRBJ2-2, with D possibly TRBD1 on 5 matching bases. There are 13 residues in the CDR3. The germline V and J ends were trimmed by 4 bases and 5 bases, with 9 bases remaining between them. CDR1 is SGHRS, CDR2 YFSETQ, per germline. In DNA, the CDR3 is TGCGCCAGCAGCCCAGGGTGGACCGGGGAGCTGTTTTTT. Translating gives CASSPGWTGELFF.

The chain joins TRBV6-1 to TRBJ2-1; the D is unclear. The CDR3 sequence is 15 residues long. Germline CDR1 is MNHNS and CDR2 is SASEGT. Trimming stripped 2 bases from V and 0 bases from J, with 8 bases between. CDR3 sequence reads: CASSESNLSYNEQFF. The CDR3 nucleotides are TGTGCCAGCAGTGAATCTAACCTCTCCTACAATGAGCAGTTCTTC.

The rearrangement joins TRBV6-1 to TRBJ1-5, with TRBD1 matching over 7 bases. The V gene end was trimmed by 4 bases and the J gene end by 10 bases; junction bases not matched to a gene: 4. CDR3 length equals 12 residues. Germline lookup yields CDR1 MNHNS and CDR2 SASEGT. The CDR3 DNA follows: TGTGCCAGCAGTGGATACAGGGGACCCCAGCATTTT. This codes for CASSGYRGPQHF.

The chain employs TRBV4-2 and TRBJ1-4; TRBD1 matches 8 bases. The CDR3 is 14 residues long. Germline lookup yields CDR1 LGHNA and CDR2 YNFKEQ. Trimming at V came to 5 bases and at J to 7 bases, leaving 6 bases not matched to a gene. In nucleotides, the CDR3 is TGTGCCAGCAGCTTGCAGGGGGCGGTTGAAAAACTGTTTTTT. Protein: CASSLQGAVEKLFF.

The CDR3 DNA follows: TGTGCCAGCAGCCCCAGACAGGGTAGGACTGAAGCTTTCTTT. Its translation: CASSPRQGRTEAFF. V gene TRBV6-5 combines with J gene TRBJ1-1; 7 nucleotides agree with TRBD1. Germline values: CDR1 MNHEY, CDR2 SVGAGI. The CDR3 is made up of 14 amino acids. V trimming: 6 bases; J trimming: 5 bases; junction bases outside the gene matches: 9.

CDR3 in DNA: TGTGCCAGCAGACTGGGACAGGGTCGCGCAGATACGCAGTATTTT. Residues: CASRLGQGRADTQYF. This rearrangement joins TRBV11-3 to TRBJ2-3; 9 positions match TRBD1. The CDR3 length is 15 residues. The germline V gene encodes CDR1 SGHNT and CDR2 YENEEA. The V segment lost 6 bases and the J segment 4 bases; nucleotides outside the gene matches: 8. The whole variable domain, filled in from reference TRBV11-3 and TRBJ2-3, reads EAGVVQSPRYKIIEKKQPVAFWCNPISGHNTLYWYLQNLGQGPELLIRYENEEAVDDSQLPKDRFSAERLKGVDSTLKIQPAELGDSAVYLCASRLGQGRADTQYFGPGTRLTVL.

The rearrangement links TRBV30 to TRBJ1-2; 8 bases line up with TRBD1. After removal of 6 bases from V and 4 bases from J, the junction contained 13 bases not matched to a gene. The length of the CDR3 is 15 residues. Germline V gives CDR1 GTSNPN, CDR2 SVGIG (reference sequence). Here the CDR3 reads CACDGRTGPFYGYTF. CDR3 bases: TGTGCCTGTGATGGCCGGACAGGGCCTTTCTATGGCTACACCTTC.

This clone was found once. DNA of the CDR3: TGTGCCAGCAGTTTATCGGGGGGGTCTCTGAACGCTTTCTTT. Translating it yields CASSLSGGSLNAFF. The rearrangement links TRBV27 to TRBJ1-1; weak D call: TRBD1 (5 bases). Germline CDR1 and CDR2: MNHEY and SMNVEV (reference sequence). The CDR3 has 14 residues. Trimming took off 0 bases at V and 11 bases at J, with 16 bases between the two ends.

This clone was recorded once. V is TRBV5-1 and J is TRBJ2-7; TRBD1 is a possible D gene (5 bases). This CDR3 contains 13 residues. V lost 3 bases to trimming and J lost 2 bases, with 9 bases between them. Germline assignment: CDR1 SGHRS and CDR2 YFSETQ. The CDR3 is CASSWGSTYEQYF. DNA of the CDR3: TGCGCCAGCAGCTGGGGCAGCACCTACGAGCAGTACTTC.

The rearrangement uses TRBV7-6 and TRBJ2-2, with TRBD1 matching 10 bases. V lost 6 bases, J lost 5 bases, and 6 bases stayed unmatched. The germline gives CDR1 SGHVS, CDR2 FNYEAQ. The CDR3 covers 15 residues. The CDR3 DNA sequence: TGTGCCAGCAGGCCCGACAGGGGGCGGACCGGGGAGCTGTTTTTT. It yields the protein CASRPDRGRTGELFF.

This clone came up once. V and J are TRBV28 and TRBJ1-5, with D maybe TRBD1 (6 bases). The CDR3 sequence is 15 residues long. From germline, CDR1 is MDHEN and CDR2 SYDVKM. Between the trimmed V and J ends, which lost 6 bases and 2 bases, there was a span of 14 bases. This CDR3 reads CASRQNRAGNQPQHF. Written as DNA, the CDR3 is TGTGCCAGCAGGCAAAACAGGGCCGGCAATCAGCCCCAGCATTTT. The full variable domain, its missing parts supplied by reference TRBV28 and TRBJ1-5, is DVKVTQSSRYLVKRTGEKVFLECVQDMDHENMFWYRQDPGLGLRLIYFSYDVKMKEKGDIPEGYSVSREKKERFSLILESASTNQTSMYLCASRQNRAGNQPQHFGDGTRLSIL.

The gene calls are TRBV27 and TRBJ1-4; 7 nucleotides match TRBD1. There are 14 residues in the CDR3. CDR1 is MNHEY and CDR2 is SMNVEV in the germline V gene (reference sequence). The trim removed 4 bases at V and 5 bases at J, leaving 4 bases unmatched. CDR3 amino acids: CASSYGTVNEKLFF. The CDR3 coding sequence is TGTGCCAGCAGTTACGGGACAGTAAATGAAAAACTGTTTTTT.

CDR3: CASSQDPKMQGGNEKLFF. CDR3 bases: TGCGCCAGCAGCCAAGATCCCAAGATGCAGGGAGGAAATGAAAAACTGTTTTTT. The chain uses TRBV4-1 and TRBJ1-4; possibly TRBD1 for D (5 bases). Looked up from germline, CDR1 is MGHRA and CDR2 is YSYEKL. V was trimmed by 0 bases and J by 5 bases, leaving 19 bases between them. The CDR3 totals 18 residues.

This sequence joins TRBV30 and TRBJ2-7, with 8 bases that match TRBD1. Unmatched junction bases numbered 13, after V lost 4 bases and J lost 5 bases. Germline CDR1 GTSNPN, CDR2 SVGIG (reference sequence). The CDR3 has 15 residues. The CDR3 here is CAWNTGTGGRNEQYF. CDR3 coding DNA: TGTGCCTGGAATACGGGGACAGGTGGAAGGAACGAGCAGTACTTC.